This T cell receptor (beta chain) was sequenced in a study of beta chain features in type 1 diabetes. Turning to the study itself: Regarding age, gender and cell yields, patients proved similar to healthy donors.

Reverse transcribing all isolated RNA meant expressed TCRB transcripts were sequenced. Assay used: immunoSEQ multiplex PCR; TCRdb lists only in-frame clones, some missing. This table holds roughly 230,000 clones, 9.6% found once. This CDR3 region has 16 residues. The V gene is TRBV21-1, the J gene TRBJ2-6; the listed D gene, TRBD1, was not tested against the DNA. TRBV21-1 is shown as a pseudogene. This TCR was sampled from a woman younger than 35 in good health. The specimen sequenced was naive CD4+ T cells from blood. The CDR3 bases are TGTGCCAGCAGCCCCGACAGGGTCTCTGGGGCCAACGTCCTGACTTTC. Encoded protein: CASSPDRVSGANVLTF.